This record covers a single TCR beta chain. CDR3 length equals 15 residues. V was cut by 0 bases and J by 8 bases, with 16 bases left in between. Looked up from germline, CDR1 is MNHEY and CDR2 is SVGAGI. The data are from a study of blood T cell repertoires in COVID-19. Original processing methods: Using reference gene primer amplification, nucleated cell counts were estimated. TCRdb's table, derived via immunoSEQ multiplex PCR, lists solely in-frame clones and lacks some. The V and J calls and clone size come from that table; D and trimming were worked out from the DNA. The sample includes over 70,000 clones, more than 75% of them seen just once.

This chain uses TRBV6-5 with TRBJ1-2; D perhaps matches TRBD1 (5 bases). The sequence was collected from a man aged 60 to 69 with COVID-19, enrolled during active disease. The sample taken for sequencing was peripheral blood. The CDR3 region has the DNA TGTGCCAGCAGTTACTCGGGAAGGCCCGGGGGGGGCTACACCTTC. Residues: CASSYSGRPGGGYTF.